This TCR beta chain was found in a study of cytomegalovirus exposure and HLA in healthy donors. CDR1 and CDR2 from the germline V gene are ENHRY and SYGVKD. This CDR3 comprises 17 residues. Turning to this clone: Germline and junction disagree at one end, which may indicate a read error.

Use of 60 Vbeta and 13 Jbeta primers characterized the PCR. Assay: immunoSEQ multiplex PCR; the TCRdb copy retains only in-frame clones and omits some. The profile shows about 190,000 clones, roughly 84% of them singletons. The clonotype was recovered from a woman in her forties or fifties in good health and CMV-seropositive. The V and J genes are TRBV10-3 and TRBJ2-2; D is perhaps TRBD2 (5 bases). Source material: PBMCs. The CDR3 coding sequence is TGTGCCAGCAGTCTCAGTGGAGGTTCTATAAACACCGGGGAGCTGTTTTTT. This sequence encodes CASSLSGGSINTGELFF.